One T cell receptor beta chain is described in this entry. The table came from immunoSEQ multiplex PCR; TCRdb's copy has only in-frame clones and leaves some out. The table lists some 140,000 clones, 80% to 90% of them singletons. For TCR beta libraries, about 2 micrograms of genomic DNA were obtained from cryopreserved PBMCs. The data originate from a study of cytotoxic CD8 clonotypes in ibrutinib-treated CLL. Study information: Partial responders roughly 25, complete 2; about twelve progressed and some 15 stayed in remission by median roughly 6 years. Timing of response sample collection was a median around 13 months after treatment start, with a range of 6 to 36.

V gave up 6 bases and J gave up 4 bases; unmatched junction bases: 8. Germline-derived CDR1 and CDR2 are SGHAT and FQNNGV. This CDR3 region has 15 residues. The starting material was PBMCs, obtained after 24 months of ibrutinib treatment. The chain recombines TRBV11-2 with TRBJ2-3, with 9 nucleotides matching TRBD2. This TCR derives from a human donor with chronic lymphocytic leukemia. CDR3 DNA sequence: TGTGCCAGCAGTCCGCGGGGGGGGCCATCAGATACGCAGTATTTT. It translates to CASSPRGGPSDTQYF. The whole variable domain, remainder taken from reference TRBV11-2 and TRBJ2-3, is EAGVAQSPRYKIIEKRQSVAFWCNPISGHATLYWYQQILGQGPKLLIQFQNNGVVDDSQLPKDRFSAERLKGVDSTLKIQPAKLEDSAVYLCASSPRGGPSDTQYFGPGTRLTVL.